This T cell receptor gamma chain was identified during a study of gamma delta lymphoproliferative disorders and STAT genes (dated by TCRdb to the late 2010s). At the level of the whole study: The LymphoTrack Dx TCRG Assay was used to prepare gamma-chain libraries from at least 50 ng of genomic DNA. Delta-chain libraries followed the EuroClonality-NGS working group standard operating procedure, because no corresponding Invivoscribe delta assay was available. The study profiled TCR gamma and delta CDR3 repertoires by deep sequencing in Tgammadelta lymphoproliferative disease patients and healthy controls, within a larger immunophenotypic and STAT-mutation study. To confirm the results, all delta-chain samples and a couple of gamma-chain samples were sequenced a second time.

In both library preparation methods, multiplex PCR was run with primers aimed at the conserved V and J regions of the TCR genes. The amplicons were purified, pooled and then sequenced on an Illumina MiSeq platform. In the source study's methods: V(D)J alignment, clonotype assembly and translation were handled by MiXCR, while functionality assessment and CDR3 repertoire analyses were done with VDJtools. CDR3 was defined according to IMGT, and analyses were limited to productive sequences using functional genes, with ORF genes and pseudogenes excluded. Identical amino acid CDR3s of major clonotypes (frequency >=5%) were searched for across all patients and controls using a custom Python script. To compare clonotype frequencies between patients and controls, a one-sided non-parametric Wilcoxon test was applied. TCRdb processed the public reads again with the CATT caller, after which rows with matching DNA were combined. The V and J calls follow TCRdb's processing rather than the paper's. The sample has more than 950 gamma-chain clones on record, over 25% of them singletons. The biggest ten clones account for 27% of the sample.

This clone is judged medium-sized (0.01 to 0.1%). Its specific antigen is unknown. Within one base of it there is no much larger clone, and no base qualities were kept. Genomic DNA from peripheral blood mononuclear cells isolated from patients and controls was used for TCR sequencing. The control group consisted of about 23 healthy adult blood donors (median age 64 years; some twelve males and around eleven females) who were matched to the patients for age and sex. After removal of 0 bases from V and 8 bases from J, the junction retains 4 bases not matched to a gene. The CDR3 starts with the cysteine, ends with the phenylalanine, and has 12 residues. The kept DNA is CDR3 alone, 36 bases in frame from the first base. The germline V gene encodes CDR1 VINAFY and CDR2 YDVSNSKD. Paper-wide results and their limitations: Nearly all major gamma and delta clonotypes of patients were found to be public, being shared with at least one healthy donor, and only a couple of gamma clonotypes were found to be private to disease. Control T cells likely spanned varied maturation stages, while leukemic cells were skewed toward terminal effectors, potentially limiting patient-control comparisons. The authors noted that NGS specificity may be reduced at low frequencies, so the public or private nature of leukemic clones needs confirmation. In whole-repertoire clustering, patient gamma repertoires grouped separately from healthy controls, whereas delta repertoires showed no separation between groups.

This sequence uses TRGV5 and TRGJ1 or TRGJ2. Matching the DNA to germline supplied the J gene, which TCRdb does not give. The receptor comes from a human donor in good health. Sequenced input: blood. The CDR3 reads as follows: CATWDRRHKKLF. The DNA reads TGTGCCACCTGGGACAGGCGGCATAAGAAACTCTTT.